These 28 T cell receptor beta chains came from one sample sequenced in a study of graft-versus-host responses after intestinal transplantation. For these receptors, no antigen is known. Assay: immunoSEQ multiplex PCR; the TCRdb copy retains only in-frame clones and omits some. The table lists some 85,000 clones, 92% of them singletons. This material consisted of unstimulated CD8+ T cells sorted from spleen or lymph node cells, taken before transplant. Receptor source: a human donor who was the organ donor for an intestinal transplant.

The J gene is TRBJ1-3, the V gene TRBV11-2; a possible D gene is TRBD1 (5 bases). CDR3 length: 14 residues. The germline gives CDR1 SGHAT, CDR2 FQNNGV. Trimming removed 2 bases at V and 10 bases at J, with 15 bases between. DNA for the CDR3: TGTGCCAGCAGCTTACAACCGGGGGAGGAGACCATATATTTT. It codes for CASSLQPGEETIYF.

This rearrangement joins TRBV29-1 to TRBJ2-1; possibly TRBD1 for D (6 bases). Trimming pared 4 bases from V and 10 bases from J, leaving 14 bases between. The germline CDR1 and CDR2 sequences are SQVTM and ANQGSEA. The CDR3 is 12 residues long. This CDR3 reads CSVVWPQGEQFF. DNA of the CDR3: TGCAGCGTTGTATGGCCCCAGGGGGAGCAGTTCTTC.

The CDR3 sequence is CASSQDSQGYRADTQYF. CDR3 DNA: TGCGCCAGCAGCCAAGATTCTCAGGGTTATCGCGCAGATACGCAGTATTTT. The chain is built from TRBV4-3 and TRBJ2-3; a weak D match, TRBD1 (5 bases). The V end was cut by 0 bases, the J end by 4 bases, with 17 bases between. Per the germline V gene, CDR1 is LGHNA and CDR2 is YSLEER. This CDR3 spans 17 amino acids.

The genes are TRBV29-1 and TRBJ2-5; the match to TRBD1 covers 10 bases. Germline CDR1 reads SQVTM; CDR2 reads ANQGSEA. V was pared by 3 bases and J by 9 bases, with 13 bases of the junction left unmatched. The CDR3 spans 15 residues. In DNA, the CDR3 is TGCAGCGTTGATTCGGGACAGGGGCGAATAGGGGCCCAGTACTTC. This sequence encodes CSVDSGQGRIGAQYF.

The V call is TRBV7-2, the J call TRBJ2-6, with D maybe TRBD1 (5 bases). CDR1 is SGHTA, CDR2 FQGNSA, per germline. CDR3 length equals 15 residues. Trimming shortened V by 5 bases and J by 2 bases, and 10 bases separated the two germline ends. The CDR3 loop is CASSLQGAGANVLTF. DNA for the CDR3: TGTGCCAGCAGCCTACAAGGGGCTGGGGCCAACGTCCTGACTTTC.

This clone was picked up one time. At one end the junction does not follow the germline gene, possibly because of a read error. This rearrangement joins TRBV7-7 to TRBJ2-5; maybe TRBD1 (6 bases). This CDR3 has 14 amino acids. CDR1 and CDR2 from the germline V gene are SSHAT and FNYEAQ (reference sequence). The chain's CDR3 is CASSHQGWSETQYF. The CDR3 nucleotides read TGTGCTAGCAGCCACCAGGGGTGGTCAGAGACCCAGTACTTC.

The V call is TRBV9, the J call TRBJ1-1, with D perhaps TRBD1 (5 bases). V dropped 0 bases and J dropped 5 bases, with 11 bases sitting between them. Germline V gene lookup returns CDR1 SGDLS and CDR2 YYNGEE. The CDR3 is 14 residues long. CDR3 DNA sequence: TGTGCCAGCAGCGTAGCAGGGAGGAGTACTGAAGCTTTCTTT. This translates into CASSVAGRSTEAFF. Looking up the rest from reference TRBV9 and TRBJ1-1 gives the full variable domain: DSGVTQTPKHLITATGQRVTLRCSPRSGDLSVYWYQQSLDQGLQFLIQYYNGEERAKGNILERFSAQQFPDLHSELNLSSLELGDSALYFCASSVAGRSTEAFFGQGTRLTVV.

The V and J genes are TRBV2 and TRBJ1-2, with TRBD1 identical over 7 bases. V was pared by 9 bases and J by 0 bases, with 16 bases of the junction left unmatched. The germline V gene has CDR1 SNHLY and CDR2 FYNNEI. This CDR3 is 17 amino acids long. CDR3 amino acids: CASLNRDSEQPNYGYTF. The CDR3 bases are TGTGCCAGTCTAAACCGGGACAGCGAACAACCTAACTATGGCTACACCTTC.

CDR3: CASRRQFYEQYF. The CDR3 coding sequence is TGCGCCAGCAGGAGACAGTTTTACGAGCAGTACTTC. The rearrangement joins TRBV23-1 to TRBJ2-7; D possibly corresponds to TRBD1 (5 bases). TRBV23-1 is an open reading frame, and its role is uncertain. The germline V and J ends were trimmed by 6 bases and 4 bases, with 10 bases remaining between them. This CDR3 region has 12 residues.

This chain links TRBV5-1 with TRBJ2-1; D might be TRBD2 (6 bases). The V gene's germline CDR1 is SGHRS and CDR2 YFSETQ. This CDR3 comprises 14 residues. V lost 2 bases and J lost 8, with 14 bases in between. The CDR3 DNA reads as TGCGCCAGCAGCTTTCGCGGGGTCGCGGATGAGCAGTTCTTC. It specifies CASSFRGVADEQFF.

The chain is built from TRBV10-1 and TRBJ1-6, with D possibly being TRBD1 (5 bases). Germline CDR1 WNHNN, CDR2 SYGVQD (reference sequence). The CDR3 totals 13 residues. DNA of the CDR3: TGCGCAAGGTCGTGGCGGGACTGTTCACCCCTCCACTTT. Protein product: CARSWRDCSPLHF.

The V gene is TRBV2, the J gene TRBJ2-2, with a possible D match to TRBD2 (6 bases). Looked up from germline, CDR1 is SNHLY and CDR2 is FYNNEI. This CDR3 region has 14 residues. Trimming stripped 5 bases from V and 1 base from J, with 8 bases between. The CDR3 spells CASSPGVNTGELFF. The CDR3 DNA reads TGTGCCAGCAGTCCGGGGGTGAACACCGGGGAGCTGTTTTTT.

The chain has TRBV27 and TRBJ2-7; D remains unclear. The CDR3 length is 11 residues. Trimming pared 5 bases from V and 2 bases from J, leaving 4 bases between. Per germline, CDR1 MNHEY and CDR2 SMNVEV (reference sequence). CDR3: CASSPAYEQYF. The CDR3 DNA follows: TGTGCCAGCAGTCCCGCCTACGAGCAGTACTTC.

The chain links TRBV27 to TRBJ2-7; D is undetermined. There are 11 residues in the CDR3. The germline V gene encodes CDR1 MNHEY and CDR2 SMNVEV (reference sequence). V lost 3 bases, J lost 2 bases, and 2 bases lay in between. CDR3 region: CASSFAYEQYF. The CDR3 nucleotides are TGTGCCAGCAGTTTCGCCTACGAGCAGTACTTC.

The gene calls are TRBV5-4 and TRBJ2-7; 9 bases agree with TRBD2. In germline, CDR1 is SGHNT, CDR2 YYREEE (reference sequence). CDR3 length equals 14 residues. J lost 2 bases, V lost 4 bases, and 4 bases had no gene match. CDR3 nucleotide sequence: TGTGCCAGCAGCCCAGCGGGGGGCACCTACGAGCAGTACTTC. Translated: CASSPAGGTYEQYF.

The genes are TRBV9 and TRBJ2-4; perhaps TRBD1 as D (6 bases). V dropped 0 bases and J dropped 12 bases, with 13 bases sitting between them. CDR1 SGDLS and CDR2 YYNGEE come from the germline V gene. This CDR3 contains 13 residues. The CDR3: CASSVGSGQHQYF. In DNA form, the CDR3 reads TGTGCCAGCAGCGTAGGTTCCGGACAGCATCAGTACTTC.

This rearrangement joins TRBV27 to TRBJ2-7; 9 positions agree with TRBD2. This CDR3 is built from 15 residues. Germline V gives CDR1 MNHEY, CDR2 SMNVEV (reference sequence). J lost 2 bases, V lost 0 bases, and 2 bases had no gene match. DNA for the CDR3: TGTGCCAGCAGTTTATCGGCTAGCGGGACCTACGAGCAGTACTTC. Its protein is CASSLSASGTYEQYF.

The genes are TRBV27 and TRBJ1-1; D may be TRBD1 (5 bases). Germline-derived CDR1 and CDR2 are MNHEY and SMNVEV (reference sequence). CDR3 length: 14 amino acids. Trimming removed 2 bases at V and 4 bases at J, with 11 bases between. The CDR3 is CASSLARVGTEAFF. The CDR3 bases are TGTGCCAGCAGTTTAGCCAGGGTCGGCACTGAAGCTTTCTTT.

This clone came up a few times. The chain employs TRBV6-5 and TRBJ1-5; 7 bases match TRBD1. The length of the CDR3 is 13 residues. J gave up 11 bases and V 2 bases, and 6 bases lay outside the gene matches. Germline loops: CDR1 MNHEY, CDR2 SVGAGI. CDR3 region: CASSYRQGRSQHF. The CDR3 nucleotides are TGTGCCAGCAGTTACCGACAGGGAAGATCCCAGCATTTT.

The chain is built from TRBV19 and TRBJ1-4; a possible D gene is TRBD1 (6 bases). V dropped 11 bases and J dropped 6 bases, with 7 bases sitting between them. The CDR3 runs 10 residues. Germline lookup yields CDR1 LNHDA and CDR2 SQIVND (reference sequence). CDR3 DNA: TGTGCCGCAGGGGATGAAAAACTGTTTTTT. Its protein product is CAAGDEKLFF.

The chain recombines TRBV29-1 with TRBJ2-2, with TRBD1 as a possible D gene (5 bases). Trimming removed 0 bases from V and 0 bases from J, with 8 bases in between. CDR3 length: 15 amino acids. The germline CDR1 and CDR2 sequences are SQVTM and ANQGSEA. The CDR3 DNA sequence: TGCAGCGTTGAAGAAGACAGCGCGAACACCGGGGAGCTGTTTTTT. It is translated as CSVEEDSANTGELFF.

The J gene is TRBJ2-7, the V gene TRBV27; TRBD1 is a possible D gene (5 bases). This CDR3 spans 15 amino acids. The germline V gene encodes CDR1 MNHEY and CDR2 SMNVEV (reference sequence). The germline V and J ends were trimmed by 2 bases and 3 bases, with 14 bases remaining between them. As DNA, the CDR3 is TGTGCCAGCAGTTTAGACGTAGGGGCAGTCTACGAGCAGTACTTC. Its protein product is CASSLDVGAVYEQYF.

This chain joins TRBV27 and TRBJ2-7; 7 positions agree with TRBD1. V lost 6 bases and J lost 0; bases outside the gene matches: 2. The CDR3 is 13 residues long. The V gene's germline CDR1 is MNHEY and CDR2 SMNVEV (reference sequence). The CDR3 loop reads CASSTGVSYEQYF. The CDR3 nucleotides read TGTGCCAGCAGCACAGGGGTCTCCTACGAGCAGTACTTC.

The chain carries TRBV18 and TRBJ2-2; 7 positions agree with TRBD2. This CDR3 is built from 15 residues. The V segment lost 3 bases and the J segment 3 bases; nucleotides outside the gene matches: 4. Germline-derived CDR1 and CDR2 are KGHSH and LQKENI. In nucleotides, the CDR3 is TGTGCCAGCTCACCTCCTAGCGGAGACACCGGGGAGCTGTTTTTT. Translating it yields CASSPPSGDTGELFF.

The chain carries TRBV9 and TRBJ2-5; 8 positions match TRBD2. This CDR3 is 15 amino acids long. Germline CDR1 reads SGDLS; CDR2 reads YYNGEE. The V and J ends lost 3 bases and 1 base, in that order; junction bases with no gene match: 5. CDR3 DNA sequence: TGTGCCAGCAGCGACAACAGCGGGAGCCAAGAGACCCAGTACTTC. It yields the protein CASSDNSGSQETQYF.

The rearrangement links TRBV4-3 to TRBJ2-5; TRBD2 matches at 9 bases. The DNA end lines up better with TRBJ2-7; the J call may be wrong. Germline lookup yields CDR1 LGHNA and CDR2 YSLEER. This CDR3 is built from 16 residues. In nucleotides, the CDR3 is TGCGCCAGCAGAAGCTCTGTAAAGCGGGGGGCCTACGAGCAGTACTTC. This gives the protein CASRSSVKRGAYEQYF.

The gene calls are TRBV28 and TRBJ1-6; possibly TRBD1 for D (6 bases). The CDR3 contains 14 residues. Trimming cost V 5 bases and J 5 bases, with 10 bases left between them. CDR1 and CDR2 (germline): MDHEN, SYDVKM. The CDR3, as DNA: TGTGCCAGCAGTGCCCGGGACAATAATTCACCCCTCCACTTT. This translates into CASSARDNNSPLHF.

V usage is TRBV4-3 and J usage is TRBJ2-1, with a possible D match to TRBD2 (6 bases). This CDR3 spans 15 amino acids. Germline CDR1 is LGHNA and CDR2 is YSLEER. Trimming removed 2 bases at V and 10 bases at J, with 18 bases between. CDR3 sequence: CASSQLNLGDWEQFF. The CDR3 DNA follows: TGCGCCAGCAGCCAACTAAACTTAGGGGACTGGGAGCAGTTCTTC.